A selection of T cell receptor beta chains follows, all from one sample in a study of chemoradiotherapy in HPV16-positive cancers. TCRdb's table, derived via immunoSEQ multiplex PCR, lists solely in-frame clones and lacks some. Of about 5,000 clones detected, 90% to 96% appear once; the ten largest clones hold roughly 3.2%. The starting material was tumor tissue, obtained from a patient who underwent chemoradiotherapy. Source of these receptors: a human donor with HPV-associated anogenital cancer. The CDR3 runs from the conserved cysteine through the conserved F or W. D genes are given only for firm matches. Part of the rows lack a size; the others show once, few, many or a class for expanded clones.

D: -
size: -
J: TRBJ2-2
V: TRBV7-2
CDR3: CASSATNTGELFF
DNA: TGTGCCAGCAGCGCGACCAACACCGGGGAGCTGTTTTTT

D: TRBD1
size: once
J: TRBJ1-2
V: TRBV12-5
CDR3: CASGLVRGQGANYGYTF
DNA: TGTGCTAGTGGTTTGGTAAGGGGACAGGGGGCAAACTATGGCTACACCTTC

D: -
size: -
J: TRBJ1-2
V: TRBV5-4
CDR3: CASSLELSNYGYTF
DNA: TGTGCCAGCAGCTTGGAGTTATCTAACTATGGCTACACCTTC

D: -
size: -
J: TRBJ2-7
V: TRBV4-1
CDR3: CASSQERGVEQYF
DNA: TGCGCCAGCAGCCAAGAGAGGGGCGTCGAGCAGTACTTC

D: TRBD1
size: once
J: TRBJ1-1
V: TRBV19
CDR3: CASSSRGDRAQAFF
DNA: TGTGCCAGTAGTTCAAGAGGGGACAGGGCCCAAGCTTTCTTT

D: -
size: -
J: TRBJ1-1
V: TRBV30
CDR3: CAWSDGNTEAFF
DNA: TGTGCCTGGTCCGACGGGAACACTGAAGCTTTCTTT

D: -
size: -
J: TRBJ2-1
V: TRBV15
CDR3: CATSSVLTNEQFF
DNA: TGTGCCACCAGTTCTGTCCTGACCAATGAGCAGTTCTTC

D: TRBD2
size: -
J: TRBJ2-2
V: TRBV4-2
CDR3: CASSQGGGRNTGELFF
DNA: TGTGCCAGCAGCCAAGGCGGGGGGCGAAACACCGGGGAGCTGTTTTTT

D: -
size: -
J: TRBJ1-2
V: TRBV11-3
CDR3: CASSLETDYYGYTF
DNA: TGTGCCAGCAGCTTAGAAACGGACTACTATGGCTACACCTTC

D: -
size: once
J: TRBJ1-1
V: TRBV20-1
CDR3: CSASRNTEAFF
DNA: TGCAGTGCTAGTAGGAACACTGAAGCTTTCTTT

D: -
size: -
J: TRBJ2-2
V: TRBV7-2
CDR3: CASSSRWGDGELFF
DNA: TGTGCCAGCAGCTCACGGTGGGGGGACGGGGAGCTGTTTTTT

D: -
size: -
J: TRBJ2-7
V: TRBV7-4
CDR3: CASSLTRPSYEQYF
DNA: TGTGCCAGCAGCTTGACTCGACCGTCCTACGAGCAGTACTTC

D: -
size: -
J: TRBJ2-2
V: TRBV25-1
CDR3: CASSEEGDTGELFF
DNA: TGTGCCAGCTCGGAAGAGGGGGACACCGGGGAGCTGTTTTTT

D: TRBD2
size: -
J: TRBJ2-3
V: TRBV5-1
CDR3: CASRPSGSVTDTQYF
DNA: TGCGCCAGCAGACCGAGCGGGAGTGTCACAGATACGCAGTATTTT

D: -
size: -
J: TRBJ2-6
V: TRBV29-1
CDR3: CSGAWDSGSAGANVLTF
DNA: TGCAGCGGTGCCTGGGACAGCGGGTCGGCTGGGGCCAACGTCCTGACTTTC

D: -
size: once
J: TRBJ2-7
V: TRBV18
CDR3: CASSPPISTGYEQYF
DNA: TGTGCCAGCTCACCACCGATCAGTACAGGCTACGAGCAGTACTTC

D: -
size: -
J: TRBJ2-3
V: TRBV27
CDR3: CASSSWGTVDTQYF
DNA: TGTGCCAGCAGCTCCTGGGGGACGGTGGATACGCAGTATTTT

D: -
size: -
J: TRBJ2-5
V: TRBV2
CDR3: CASSEGAGETQYF
DNA: TGTGCCAGCAGTGAAGGGGCCGGAGAGACCCAGTACTTC

D: -
size: -
J: TRBJ1-5
V: TRBV28
CDR3: CASSLSGSRSPQHF
DNA: TGTGCCAGCAGTTTATCGGGGTCTCGGAGTCCCCAGCATTTT

D: TRBD2
size: -
J: TRBJ2-3
V: TRBV7-9
CDR3: CASSLPPRLAGGTDTQYF
DNA: TGTGCCAGCAGCTTACCGCCCCGACTAGCGGGGGGCACAGATACGCAGTATTTT

D: -
size: -
J: TRBJ2-1
V: TRBV11-3
CDR3: CASGGGQEFYNEQFF
DNA: TGTGCCTCGGGGGGTGGACAGGAATTTTACAATGAGCAGTTCTTC

D: TRBD1
size: -
J: TRBJ2-7
V: TRBV18
CDR3: CASSRPGQGYEQYF
DNA: TGTGCCAGCTCACGACCGGGACAGGGATACGAGCAGTACTTC

D: -
size: few
J: TRBJ1-5
V: TRBV15
CDR3: CATSRENQPQHF
DNA: TGTGCCACCAGCAGAGAGAATCAGCCCCAGCATTTT

D: -
size: -
J: TRBJ1-1
V: TRBV30
CDR3: CAWSDSFRQGQMNTEAFF
DNA: TGTGCCTGGAGTGACAGTTTTCGGCAGGGCCAGATGAACACTGAAGCTTTCTTT

D: -
size: once
J: TRBJ2-7
V: TRBV5-8
CDR3: CASSPQVLSTLEQYF
DNA: TGTGCCAGCAGCCCCCAGGTTCTATCTACGTTGGAGCAGTACTTC

D: -
size: few
J: TRBJ2-7
V: TRBV19
CDR3: CASSINFEQYF
DNA: TGTGCCAGTAGTATCAACTTTGAGCAGTACTTC

D: -
size: -
J: TRBJ2-2
V: TRBV6-5
CDR3: CASSPEPGYTGELFF
DNA: TGTGCCAGCAGTCCAGAACCTGGATATACCGGGGAGCTGTTTTTT

D: -
size: -
J: TRBJ1-4
V: TRBV5-1
CDR3: CASSPLINEKLFF
DNA: TGCGCCAGCAGCCCCTTAATTAATGAAAAACTGTTTTTT

D: TRBD1
size: -
J: TRBJ1-2
V: TRBV19
CDR3: CASSPWDRGWNYGYTF
DNA: TGTGCCAGTTCCCCCTGGGACAGGGGGTGGAACTATGGCTACACCTTC

D: TRBD1
size: -
J: TRBJ2-3
V: TRBV2
CDR3: CASSRDRKSTDTQYF
DNA: TGTGCCAGCAGTCGGGACAGAAAAAGCACAGATACGCAGTATTTT

D: -
size: -
J: TRBJ1-2
V: TRBV19
CDR3: CASSFLEGINYGYTF
DNA: TGTGCCAGTAGTTTCTTGGAGGGTATTAACTATGGCTACACCTTC

D: -
size: -
J: TRBJ1-2
V: TRBV5-1
CDR3: CASSLGAAGGGYTF
DNA: TGCGCCAGCAGCTTGGGGGCAGCCGGCGGAGGCTACACCTTC

D: -
size: -
J: TRBJ1-2
V: TRBV19
CDR3: CASSAGGGGYTF
DNA: TGTGCCAGTAGTGCCGGGGGCGGTGGCTACACCTTC